This T cell receptor (beta chain) originates from a study of blood T cell repertoires in COVID-19. Sequencing was performed with immunoSEQ multiplex PCR; in TCRdb, only in-frame clones are kept and a portion is missing. The profile shows 25,000 to 40,000 clones, 65% to 90% of them singletons. CDR1 LNHDA and CDR2 SQIVND come from the germline V gene (reference sequence). With V trimmed by 4 bases and J by 6 bases, 9 bases remained unmatched. This CDR3 has 18 residues. This sequence originates from a woman aged 55-70 years with active COVID-19. Sequencing was performed on peripheral blood. The J gene is TRBJ2-1, the V gene TRBV19; 16 bases align to TRBD2. CDR3 sequence (DNA): TGTGCCAGTAGTAGGGGACTAGCGGGAGGGCTACCACGCAATGAGCAGTTCTTC. This gives the protein CASSRGLAGGLPRNEQFF.